These T cell receptor beta chains were read from a single sample in a study of cytotoxic CD8 clonotypes in ibrutinib-treated CLL. Here immunoSEQ multiplex PCR was the method, and the copy in TCRdb shows in-frame clones only, minus some. The table has 14,000 or so clones, approximately 52% seen once. The sample was PBMCs, taken at an approximately 25-month disease-progression time point, from a patient treated with ibrutinib. Receptors originate from a human donor with chronic lymphocytic leukemia. Each CDR3 is given with its conserved first and last residue. Fields, in order: J gene, clone size, D gene, V gene, CDR3 protein, CDR3 DNA. D genes are given only for firm matches. Only part of the rows carry a size: once, few, many, or a class if the clone is expanded.

TRBJ2-7 few TRBD1 TRBV4-2 CASSHGQGNEQYF TGTGCCAGCAGCCATGGACAGGGAAACGAGCAGTACTTC
TRBJ1-2 few TRBD1 TRBV29-1 CSVYQGQQGYTF TGCAGCGTTTATCAGGGACAGCAAGGCTACACCTTC
TRBJ2-2 NA NA TRBV6-1 CASTTTGTGELFF TGTGCCAGCACTACTACGGGCACCGGGGAGCTGTTTTTT
TRBJ1-1 NA TRBD1 TRBV30 CAWSVGQGGSEAFF TGTGCCTGGAGTGTAGGACAGGGAGGTTCTGAAGCTTTCTTT
TRBJ2-6 NA TRBD1 TRBV29-1 CSVEGQGSSGANVLTF TGCAGCGTTGAAGGACAGGGCTCTTCTGGGGCCAACGTCCTGACTTTC
TRBJ2-2 NA TRBD1 TRBV27 CASSLPTGTGELFF TGTGCCAGCAGCCTACCGACAGGGACCGGGGAGCTGTTTTTT
TRBJ2-4 NA TRBD1 TRBV27 CASSPPTGLNIQYF TGTGCCAGCAGTCCCCCGACAGGGTTAAACATTCAGTACTTC
TRBJ2-3 NA TRBD2 TRBV11-2 CASRRDYSTDTQYF TGTGCCAGCAGGAGGGACTATAGCACAGATACGCAGTATTTT
TRBJ1-2 NA NA TRBV14 CASSQAQSYGYTF TGTGCCAGCAGCCAAGCACAGTCCTATGGCTACACCTTC
TRBJ1-1 many NA TRBV5-5 CASSGEQGWLNTEAFF TGTGCCAGCAGCGGGGAACAGGGTTGGCTGAACACTGAAGCTTTCTTT
TRBJ1-3 NA NA TRBV5-1 CASSLGVPGNTIYF TGCGCCAGCAGCTTGGGGGTCCCTGGAAACACCATATATTTT
TRBJ1-5 few TRBD1 TRBV6-5 CASSRWTGGDQPQHF TGTGCCAGCAGTAGATGGACAGGGGGCGATCAGCCCCAGCATTTT
TRBJ2-2 NA TRBD1 TRBV5-6 CASSWSGTGVTGELFF TGTGCCAGCAGCTGGTCCGGGACAGGGGTCACCGGGGAGCTGTTTTTT
TRBJ2-7 NA TRBD2 TRBV2 CASKPASGLYEQYF TGTGCCAGCAAGCCCGCTAGCGGGCTGTACGAGCAGTACTTC
TRBJ1-1 few NA TRBV19 CASSGMQTGAEAFF TGTGCCAGTAGTGGGATGCAAACAGGCGCTGAAGCTTTCTTT
TRBJ1-1 NA TRBD1 TRBV4-2 CASSQAQGDTEAFF TGTGCCAGCAGCCAAGCACAGGGGGACACTGAAGCTTTCTTT
TRBJ2-1 large NA TRBV19 CASSTQGGGLDEQFF TGTGCCAGTAGTACACAGGGAGGGGGTTTGGATGAGCAGTTCTTC
TRBJ2-7 few NA TRBV4-2 CASSQGTADYEQYF TGTGCCAGCAGCCAAGGGACAGCTGACTACGAGCAGTACTTC
TRBJ1-2 NA NA TRBV7-6 CASSLIGTRGYTF TGTGCCAGCAGCTTAATAGGCACCCGGGGCTACACCTTC
TRBJ1-6 NA NA TRBV11-2 CASSPRNSPRHF TGTGCCAGCAGCCCACGGAACAGCCCGCGCCACTTT
TRBJ1-6 NA TRBD1 TRBV5-1 CASSREQGASNSPLHF TGCGCCAGCAGCCGGGAACAGGGGGCGTCTAATTCACCCCTCCACTTT
TRBJ2-7 medium-sized NA TRBV4-1 CASSQDPVSYEQYF TGCGCCAGCAGCCAAGATCCAGTTTCCTACGAGCAGTACTTC
TRBJ1-1 NA NA TRBV10-1 CASRQRASRNTEAFF TGCGCCAGCAGGCAACGGGCTTCAAGGAACACTGAAGCTTTCTTT
TRBJ2-3 few TRBD2 TRBV15 CATSRDVRRLAGGRDTQYF TGTGCCACCAGCAGAGATGTCAGAAGACTAGCGGGGGGCAGAGATACGCAGTATTTT
TRBJ1-4 NA NA TRBV27 CASSLAGATEKLFF TGTGCCAGCAGTTTGGCAGGGGCGACTGAAAAACTGTTTTTT
TRBJ2-1 NA NA TRBV4-1 CASAVGESYNEQFF TGCGCCAGCGCCGTGGGAGAGTCCTACAATGAGCAGTTCTTC
TRBJ1-2 NA TRBD1 TRBV13 CASSSTGGGGYTF TGTGCCAGCAGCTCGACAGGGGGAGGAGGCTACACCTTC
TRBJ2-7 hyperexpanded TRBD2 TRBV2 CASTLPREGPQSGEQYF TGTGCCAGCACTCTACCGAGGGAGGGACCACAGAGCGGCGAGCAGTACTTC
TRBJ2-5 NA NA TRBV5-4 CASSNDNQETQYF TGTGCCAGCAGCAATGACAACCAAGAGACCCAGTACTTC
TRBJ2-5 NA TRBD2 TRBV15 CATSRDRLRGATNQETQYF TGTGCCACCAGCAGAGATCGATTGCGGGGGGCGACAAATCAAGAGACCCAGTACTTC
TRBJ2-7 NA NA TRBV27 CASSLSGRSYEQYF TGTGCCAGCAGTTTATCCGGACGGTCCTACGAGCAGTACTTC
TRBJ1-5 few NA TRBV6-1 CASSEDPSQNQPQHF TGTGCCAGCAGTGAAGATCCGTCACAAAATCAGCCCCAGCATTTT
TRBJ1-4 few TRBD1 TRBV5-4 CASSSGTGGEKLFF TGTGCCAGCAGCTCCGGGACAGGGGGTGAAAAACTGTTTTTT
TRBJ2-7 NA NA TRBV6-5 CASSHTSHEQYF TGTGCCAGCAGTCATACTTCCCACGAGCAGTACTTC
TRBJ1-1 NA NA TRBV7-9 CASSLAPGVEYRTEAFF TGTGCCAGCAGCTTAGCGCCGGGGGTTGAATACCGCACTGAAGCTTTCTTT
TRBJ2-5 NA TRBD1 TRBV27 CASSGQGAETQYF TGTGCCAGCAGTGGACAGGGAGCGGAGACCCAGTACTTC